These 17 T cell receptor beta chains were sequenced from one sample in a study of T cells and Merkel cell carcinoma outcomes. Sequencing used immunoSEQ multiplex PCR; TCRdb keeps in-frame clones, though not all of them. The sample records 15,000 to 18,000 clones, 87% being singletons. The sample consisted of tumor tissue from Merkel cell carcinoma. These receptors all stem from a human donor with Merkel cell carcinoma.

V gene TRBV4-1 combines with J gene TRBJ2-7; TRBD2 aligns across 7 bases. The length of the CDR3 is 14 residues. V lost 5 bases and J lost 0; bases outside the gene matches: 4. Germline loops: CDR1 MGHRA, CDR2 YSYEKL. The CDR3 DNA reads as TGCGCCAGCAGCATCGAGCGGGACTCCTACGAGCAGTACTTC. Translating it yields CASSIERDSYEQYF.

The chain couples TRBV28 to TRBJ1-1; D perhaps matches TRBD1 (6 bases). The CDR3 sequence is 14 residues long. The V end lost 4 bases, the J end lost 1 base, and 10 bases lay between the germline ends. In germline, CDR1 is MDHEN, CDR2 SYDVKM. CDR3 sequence: CASSSGTPNTEAFF. CDR3 in DNA: TGTGCCAGCAGTTCCGGGACACCGAACACTGAAGCTTTCTTT.

The chain employs TRBV27 and TRBJ2-2, with 7 bases aligning to TRBD1. Per the germline V gene, CDR1 is MNHEY and CDR2 is SMNVEV (reference sequence). The CDR3 length is 14 residues. V lost 7 bases and J lost 4; bases outside the gene matches: 6. The CDR3: CASKGDRVTGELFF. DNA for the CDR3: TGTGCCAGCAAGGGGGACAGAGTCACCGGGGAGCTGTTTTTT.

In DNA form, the CDR3 reads TGTGCCAGCTCCCGGGTGGGCAACACTGAAGCTTTCTTT. It is translated as CASSRVGNTEAFF. This rearrangement joins TRBV18 to TRBJ1-1; D remains unclear. This CDR3 contains 13 residues. Germline CDR1 KGHSH, CDR2 LQKENI. The germline V and J ends were trimmed by 6 bases and 2 bases, with 10 bases remaining between them.

This chain uses TRBV15 with TRBJ2-1; D unclear. The V gene lost 0 bases and the J gene lost 5 bases, with 5 bases spanning the gap. The CDR3 is 13 residues long. The germline V gene has CDR1 LNHNV and CDR2 YYDKDF (reference sequence). This CDR3 reads CATSRDLNNEQFF. The CDR3 region has the DNA TGTGCCACCAGCAGAGATCTGAACAATGAGCAGTTCTTC.

In DNA form, the CDR3 reads TGTGCCAGCAGCGTAGCTCTTGGGAACACTGAAGCTTTCTTT. Its protein is CASSVALGNTEAFF. This chain uses TRBV9 with TRBJ1-1; D is unclear. V lost 0 bases and J lost 1, with 7 bases in between. CDR1 SGDLS and CDR2 YYNGEE come from the germline V gene. The CDR3 has 14 residues.

The chain employs TRBV6-6 and TRBJ1-2, with D possibly being TRBD1 (5 bases). CDR3 size: 16 residues. Trimming pared 5 bases from V and 7 bases from J, leaving 23 bases between. Germline V gives CDR1 MNHNY, CDR2 SVGAGI (reference sequence). CDR3 amino acids: CASSHRDFIGVVGYTF. The CDR3 nucleotides read TGTGCCAGCAGTCACCGGGACTTTATCGGGGTCGTTGGCTACACCTTC.

The V and J genes are TRBV5-1 and TRBJ2-7, with D possibly being TRBD1 (6 bases). Trimming shortened V by 1 base and J by 5 bases, and 10 bases separated the two germline ends. The CDR3 is 13 amino acids. CDR1 and CDR2 from the germline V gene are SGHRS and YFSETQ. The CDR3 DNA follows: TGCGCCAGCAGCTTGCAGGGGACCCACGAGCAGTACTTC. Its protein is CASSLQGTHEQYF.

This clone has a handful of counts. The chain joins TRBV4-1 to TRBJ2-2; 7 bases align to TRBD1. The CDR3 runs to 15 residues. Looked up from germline, CDR1 is MGHRA and CDR2 is YSYEKL. V shed 4 bases and J 5 bases; nucleotides not matched to a gene: 7. The CDR3 reads CASSRTDRETGELFF. In DNA form, the CDR3 reads TGCGCCAGCAGCCGAACAGACAGGGAAACCGGGGAGCTGTTTTTT.

V and J are TRBV6-6 and TRBJ1-1; D unresolved. Germline lookup yields CDR1 MNHNY and CDR2 SVGAGI (reference sequence). V lost 0 bases and J 5 bases, leaving 7 bases between the germline ends. This CDR3 spans 13 amino acids. CDR3 coding DNA: TGTGCCAGCAGTTACTCGGCGGGGACTGAAGCTTTCTTT. Residues: CASSYSAGTEAFF.

This rearrangement joins TRBV13 to TRBJ2-3, with TRBD2 matching over 10 bases. V was pared by 5 bases and J by 7 bases, with 6 bases of the junction left unmatched. This CDR3 contains 14 residues. CDR1 is PRHDT, CDR2 FYEKMQ, per germline (reference sequence). This CDR3 is CASSQRGGQNTQYF. In nucleotides, the CDR3 is TGTGCCAGCAGCCAGCGGGGGGGCCAAAATACGCAGTATTTT.

The chain employs TRBV19 and TRBJ1-5, with D uncertain. V was shortened by 5 bases and J by 0 bases, with 14 bases between the two germline ends. The germline gives CDR1 LNHDA, CDR2 SQIVND (reference sequence). The CDR3 runs 16 residues. CDR3 residues: CASSLGQTYSNQPQHF. CDR3 DNA sequence: TGTGCCAGTAGTCTCGGTCAGACTTATAGCAATCAGCCCCAGCATTTT.

This chain links TRBV19 with TRBJ1-2; weak D call: TRBD1 (6 bases). Germline V gene data show CDR1 as LNHDA and CDR2 as SQIVND (reference sequence). V was shortened by 9 bases and J by 4 bases, with 18 bases between the two germline ends. The CDR3 runs to 14 residues. The CDR3 region is CASAPPQGFYGYTF. In DNA form, the CDR3 reads TGTGCCAGCGCCCCCCCACAGGGATTCTATGGCTACACCTTC.

This clone appeared a few times. V gene TRBV5-1 combines with J gene TRBJ2-1; the D gene is possibly TRBD2 (6 bases). Trimming pared 0 bases from V and 10 bases from J, leaving 26 bases between. The CDR3 contains 18 residues. The germline CDR1 and CDR2 sequences are SGHRS and YFSETQ. CDR3 DNA sequence: TGCGCCAGCAGCTTGGCCATCGGGAGCCGGGATAACTTTAGGGAGCAGTTCTTC. Translating gives CASSLAIGSRDNFREQFF.

The J gene is TRBJ2-2, the V gene TRBV7-8, with D possibly TRBD2 on 6 matching bases. V lost 1 base and J 7 bases, leaving 22 bases between the germline ends. This CDR3 is built from 18 residues. Germline-derived CDR1 and CDR2 are SGHVS and FQNEAQ. The chain's CDR3 is CASSLVTPGGAGFGELFF. The DNA for the CDR3 is TGTGCCAGCAGCTTAGTAACTCCGGGCGGGGCTGGGTTCGGGGAGCTGTTTTTT.

Comments on this clone: The junction departs from the called germline gene at one end, perhaps through a read error. This sequence joins TRBV9 and TRBJ1-2; D unclear. The CDR3 has 15 residues. Germline V gene sequence: CDR1 SGDLS, CDR2 YYNGEE. CDR3 residues: CASTQDPRTNYGYIF. The CDR3 DNA follows: TGTGCCAGCACCCAAGACCCGCGGACTAACTATGGCTACATCTTC.

A word on this clone: The identical CDR3 is also encoded by other nucleotide sequences in the sample. The chain employs TRBV5-1 and TRBJ2-6, with D perhaps TRBD1 or TRBD2 (5 bases each). This CDR3 comprises 16 residues. Germline V gives CDR1 SGHRS, CDR2 YFSETQ. Trimming removed 2 bases at V and 4 bases at J, with 13 bases between. DNA for the CDR3: TGCGCCAGCAGCTTTGGGACGGAAAGAGGGGCCAACGTCCTGACTTTC. This gives the protein CASSFGTERGANVLTF.